The next 13 T cell receptor beta chains were all read from a single sample in a study of CD8 T cells in Susac syndrome. Random hexamers were used to reverse transcribe the RNA input (roughly 0.5 to 1 ug). MiXCR was run by TCRdb on the immunoSEQ multiplex PCR reads, yielding one entry per CDR3 protein. The sample records approximately 210,000 distinct CDR3 sequences, around 93% being singletons. Sequenced input: CD4+ T cells from PBMCs. These receptors all stem from a human donor with Susac syndrome.

V usage is TRBV3-1 and J usage is TRBJ2-5, with 14 positions matching TRBD2. The V and J ends lost 3 bases and 4 bases, in that order; junction bases with no gene match: 7. Germline V CDR1 and CDR2: LGHDT, YNNKEL (reference sequence). The length of the CDR3 is 17 residues. CDR3 bases: TGTGCCAGCAGCCAGACTAGCGGGGGGGCCAGCGGAGAGACCCAGTACTTC. This codes for CASSQTSGGASGETQYF.

The V gene is TRBV30, the J gene TRBJ1-6; D is unresolved. This CDR3 spans 13 amino acids. V was trimmed by 1 base and J by 8 bases, leaving 9 bases between them. Germline V gene sequence: CDR1 GTSNPN, CDR2 SVGIG (reference sequence). The CDR3 here is CAWSAQWDSPLHF. CDR3 bases: TGTGCCTGGAGTGCCCAATGGGATTCACCCCTCCACTTT.

The chain carries TRBV20-1 and TRBJ1-5; D is unclear. The CDR3 runs 12 residues. Germline values: CDR1 DFQATT, CDR2 SNEGSKA (reference sequence). V was cut by 4 bases and J by 8 bases, with 12 bases left in between. This CDR3 reads CSANGPSEPQHF. CDR3 nucleotide sequence: TGCAGTGCTAATGGTCCCTCCGAGCCCCAGCATTTT.

The rearrangement joins TRBV30 to TRBJ1-3, with a weak D call TRBD1 (5 bases). V was clipped by 2 bases and J by 5 bases, with 19 bases between them. Germline V gene sequence: CDR1 GTSNPN, CDR2 SVGIG (reference sequence). This CDR3 has 16 residues. The CDR3 sequence: CAWSPFSRDARNTIYF. The CDR3 DNA reads TGTGCCTGGAGTCCTTTCTCGAGGGACGCTAGAAACACCATATATTTT. The full variable domain, rest sourced from reference TRBV30 and TRBJ1-3, is SQTIHQWPATLVQPVGSPLSLECTVEGTSNPNLYWYRQAAGRGLQLLFYSVGIGQISSEVPQNLSASRPQDRQFILSSKKLLLSDSGFYLCAWSPFSRDARNTIYFGEGSWLTVV.

This chain uses TRBV4-3 with TRBJ2-1, with no clear D. The CDR3 totals 14 residues. The V end was cut by 0 bases, the J end by 5 bases, with 8 bases between. The germline gives CDR1 LGHNA, CDR2 YSLEER. The CDR3 nucleotides read TGCGCCAGCAGCCAAGATACCGGCAACAATGAGCAGTTCTTC. Its protein is CASSQDTGNNEQFF.

This rearrangement joins TRBV7-2 to TRBJ2-7; maybe TRBD2 (5 bases). CDR3 length: 13 amino acids. Germline V gives CDR1 SGHTA, CDR2 FQGNSA. Trimming stripped 5 bases from V and 4 bases from J, with 12 bases between. In DNA, the CDR3 is TGTGCCAGCAGCCAATACGGGAATTACGAGCAGTACTTC. Amino acid sequence: CASSQYGNYEQYF. The entire variable domain, with the rest obtained from reference TRBV7-2 and TRBJ2-7, is as follows: GAGVSQSPSNKVTEKGKDVELRCDPISGHTALYWYRQSLGQGLEFLIYFQGNSAPDKSGLPSDRFSAERTGGSVSTLTIQRTQQEDSAVYLCASSQYGNYEQYFGPGTRLTVT.

V is TRBV19 and J is TRBJ1-5; TRBD1 is a possible D gene (6 bases). Germline values: CDR1 LNHDA, CDR2 SQIVND (reference sequence). V dropped 9 bases and J dropped 3 bases, with 9 bases sitting between them. The CDR3 has 12 amino acids. The CDR3 is CASRTVNQPQHF. In DNA form, the CDR3 reads TGTGCCAGCCGGACAGTCAATCAGCCCCAGCATTTT.

The chain has TRBV12-3 or TRBV12-4 and TRBJ1-4, with a possible D match to TRBD1 (5 bases). There are 14 residues in the CDR3. Trimming took 4 bases from V and 6 from J, leaving 12 bases between them. The CDR3 DNA sequence: TGTGCCAGCAGTTGGGGTGGGGGGGATGAAAAACTGTTTTTT. The encoded protein is CASSWGGGDEKLFF.

The chain employs TRBV28 and TRBJ2-5; the match to TRBD1 covers 9 bases. The V gene end was trimmed by 5 bases and the J gene end by 5 bases; junction bases not matched to a gene: 9. CDR3 length: 15 residues. Looked up from germline, CDR1 is MDHEN and CDR2 is SYDVKM. CDR3 loop: CASSARDRGWETQYF. The CDR3 DNA reads as TGTGCCAGCAGTGCCCGCGACAGGGGGTGGGAGACCCAGTACTTC.

The rearrangement uses TRBV20-1 and TRBJ1-6, with D possibly matching TRBD1 (5 bases). The CDR3 consists of 13 residues. Germline values: CDR1 DFQATT, CDR2 SNEGSKA (reference sequence). V lost 7 bases to trimming and J lost 11 bases, with 18 bases between them. The DNA for the CDR3 is TGCAGTGGGGGGACCGCACAGGAGGCACCCCTCCACTTT. Residues: CSGGTAQEAPLHF.

The chain recombines TRBV28 with TRBJ2-7; D uncertain. V was trimmed by 2 bases and J by 2 bases, leaving 10 bases between them. This CDR3 comprises 14 residues. Germline V gives CDR1 MDHEN, CDR2 SYDVKM. The CDR3 here is CASSLIGNPYEQYF. In DNA, the CDR3 is TGTGCCAGCAGTTTAATAGGGAACCCCTACGAGCAGTACTTC.

This sequence joins TRBV5-4 and TRBJ2-1, with TRBD2 matching 7 bases. The J segment lost 6 bases and the V segment lost 0 bases, leaving 3 bases of the junction unmatched. The CDR3 spans 14 residues. Germline-derived CDR1 and CDR2 are SGHNT and YYREEE (reference sequence). For the CDR3, the DNA is TGTGCCAGCAGCTTGGCCTGGACTAGCAATGAGCAGTTCTTC. Translated, it gives CASSLAWTSNEQFF.

The chain combines TRBV4-2 with TRBJ2-2, with D unresolved. Germline CDR1 is LGHNA and CDR2 is YNFKEQ. V gave up 4 bases and J gave up 7 bases, with 7 bases separating them. The CDR3 covers 12 residues. CDR3 loop: CASSPADGELFF. The CDR3 DNA follows: TGTGCCAGCAGCCCAGCAGACGGGGAGCTGTTTTTT.